This TCR beta chain was captured in a study of blood T cells in healthy people across ages. The CDR3 is made up of 12 amino acids. J was trimmed by 11 bases and V by 0 bases; bases with no gene match: 4. Germline CDR1 and CDR2: SGHTA and FQGNSA. Next came a second PCR, run for roughly 6 to 11 cycles, which used a sample-barcoded 5' primer along with a J-beta primer mix. Tags on each cDNA molecule came from a template-switch adaptor with 12 random nucleotides. One entry per CDR3 protein, called by TCRdb with MiXCR from the 5' RACE reads. The sample has 650,000 to 1,000,000 distinct CDR3 sequences, around 34% seen once.

Sequencing used blood. The receptor comes from a man aged 18 to 30 in good health. The chain recombines TRBV7-2 with TRBJ2-7, with 7 bases matching TRBD2. The CDR3 DNA follows: TGTGCCAGCAGCTTAGCTTCTAGCGGTGAGTACTTC. Translating gives CASSLASSGEYF.